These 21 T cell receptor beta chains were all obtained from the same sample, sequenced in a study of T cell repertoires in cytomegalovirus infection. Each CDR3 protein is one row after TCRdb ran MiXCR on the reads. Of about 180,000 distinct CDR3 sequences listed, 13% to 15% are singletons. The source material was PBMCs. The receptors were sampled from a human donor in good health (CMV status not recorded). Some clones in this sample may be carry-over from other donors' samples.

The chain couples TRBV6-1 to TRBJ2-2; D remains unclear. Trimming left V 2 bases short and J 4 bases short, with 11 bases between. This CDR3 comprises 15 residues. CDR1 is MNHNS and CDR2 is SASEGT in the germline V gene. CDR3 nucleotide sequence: TGTGCCAGCAGTGAACAGACATTTACCACCGGGGAGCTGTTTTTT. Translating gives CASSEQTFTTGELFF.

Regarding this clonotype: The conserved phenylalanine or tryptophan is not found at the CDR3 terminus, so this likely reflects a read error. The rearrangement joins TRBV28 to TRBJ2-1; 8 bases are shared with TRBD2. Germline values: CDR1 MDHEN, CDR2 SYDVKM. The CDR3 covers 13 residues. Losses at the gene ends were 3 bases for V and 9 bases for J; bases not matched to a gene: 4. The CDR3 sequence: CASSFGGAGEQFS. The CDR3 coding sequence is TGTGCCAGCAGTTTCGGGGGGGCGGGTGAGCAGTTCTCC.

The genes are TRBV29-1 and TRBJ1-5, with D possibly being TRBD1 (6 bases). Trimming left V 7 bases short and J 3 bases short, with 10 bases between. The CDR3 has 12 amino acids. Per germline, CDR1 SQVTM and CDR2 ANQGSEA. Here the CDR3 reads CSARQDNQPQHF. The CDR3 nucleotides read TGCAGCGCCAGACAGGACAATCAGCCCCAGCATTTT.

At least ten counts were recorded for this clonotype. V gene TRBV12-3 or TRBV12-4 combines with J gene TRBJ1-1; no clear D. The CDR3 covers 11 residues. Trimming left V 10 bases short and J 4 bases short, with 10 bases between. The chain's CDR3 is CATQGGTEAFF. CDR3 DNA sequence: TGTGCCACCCAAGGAGGCACTGAAGCTTTCTTT.

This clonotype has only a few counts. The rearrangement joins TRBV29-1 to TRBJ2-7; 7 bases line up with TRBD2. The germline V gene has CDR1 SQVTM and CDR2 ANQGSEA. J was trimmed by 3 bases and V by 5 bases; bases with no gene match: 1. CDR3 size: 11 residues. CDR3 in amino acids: CSVSGGYEQYF. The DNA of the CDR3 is TGCAGCGTTTCGGGGGGCTACGAGCAGTACTTC.

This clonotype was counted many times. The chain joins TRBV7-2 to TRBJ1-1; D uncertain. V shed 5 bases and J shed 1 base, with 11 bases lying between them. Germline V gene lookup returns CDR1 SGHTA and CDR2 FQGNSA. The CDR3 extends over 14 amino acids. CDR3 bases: TGTGCCAGCAGCCCGAGGCGGGGGAACACTGAAGCTTTCTTT. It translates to CASSPRRGNTEAFF.

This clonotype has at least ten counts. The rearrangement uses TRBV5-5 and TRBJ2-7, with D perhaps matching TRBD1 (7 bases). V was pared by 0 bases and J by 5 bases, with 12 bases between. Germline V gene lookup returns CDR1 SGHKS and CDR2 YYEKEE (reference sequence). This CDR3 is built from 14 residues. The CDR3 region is CASSLGRGLDEQYF. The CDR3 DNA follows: TGTGCCAGCAGCTTGGGGAGGGGGCTAGACGAGCAGTACTTC.

The DNA of the CDR3 is TGTGCCACCGGACACATTAGCTCCTACAATGAGCAGTTCTTC. Translated, it gives CATGHISSYNEQFF. V and J are TRBV15 and TRBJ2-1; the D gene is possibly TRBD1 (5 bases). In germline, CDR1 is LNHNV, CDR2 YYDKDF (reference sequence). Trimming pared 8 bases from V and 0 bases from J, leaving 11 bases between. This CDR3 spans 14 amino acids.

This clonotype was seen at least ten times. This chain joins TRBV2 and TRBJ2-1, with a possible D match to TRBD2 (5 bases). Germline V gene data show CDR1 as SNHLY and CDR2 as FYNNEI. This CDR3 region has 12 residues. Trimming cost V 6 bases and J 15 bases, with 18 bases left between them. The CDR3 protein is CASSSPAGRGFF. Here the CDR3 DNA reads TGTGCCAGCAGCTCCCCCGCGGGCCGGGGGTTCTTC.

CDR3 region: CASSSLAGGPQETQYF. The CDR3 DNA reads as TGTGCCAGCAGTTCGCTAGCGGGAGGGCCCCAAGAGACCCAGTACTTC. The J gene is TRBJ2-5, the V gene TRBV6-5; 12 positions match TRBD2. J gave up 1 base and V 4 bases, and 4 bases lay outside the gene matches. This CDR3 has 16 residues. Germline lookup yields CDR1 MNHEY and CDR2 SVGAGI.

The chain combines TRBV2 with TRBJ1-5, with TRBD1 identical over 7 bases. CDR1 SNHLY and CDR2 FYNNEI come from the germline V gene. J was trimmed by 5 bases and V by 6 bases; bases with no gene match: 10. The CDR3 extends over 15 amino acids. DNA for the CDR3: TGTGCCAGCAGGGCGGGGAGGGGGCTTTATCAGCCCCAGCATTTT. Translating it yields CASRAGRGLYQPQHF.

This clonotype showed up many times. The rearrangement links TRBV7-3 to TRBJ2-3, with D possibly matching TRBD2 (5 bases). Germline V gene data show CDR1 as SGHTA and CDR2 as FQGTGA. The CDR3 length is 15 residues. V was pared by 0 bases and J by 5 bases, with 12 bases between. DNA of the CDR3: TGTGCCAGCAGCTTAACGTATCGGGGTGGAGATACGCAGTATTTT. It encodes CASSLTYRGGDTQYF.

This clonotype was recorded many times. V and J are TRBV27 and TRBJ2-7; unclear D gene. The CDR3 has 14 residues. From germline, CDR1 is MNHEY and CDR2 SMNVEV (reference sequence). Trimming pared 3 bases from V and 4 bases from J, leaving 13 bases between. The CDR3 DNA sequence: TGTGCCAGCAGTTTTGTCTCAGGTGGATACGAGCAGTACTTC. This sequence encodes CASSFVSGGYEQYF.

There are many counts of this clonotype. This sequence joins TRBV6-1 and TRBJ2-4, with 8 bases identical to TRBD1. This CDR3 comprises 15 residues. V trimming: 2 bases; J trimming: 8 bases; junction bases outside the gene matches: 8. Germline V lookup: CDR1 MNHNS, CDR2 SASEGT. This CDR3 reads CASSESTGATDIQYF. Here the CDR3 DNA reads TGTGCCAGCAGTGAATCGACAGGGGCGACGGACATTCAGTACTTC.

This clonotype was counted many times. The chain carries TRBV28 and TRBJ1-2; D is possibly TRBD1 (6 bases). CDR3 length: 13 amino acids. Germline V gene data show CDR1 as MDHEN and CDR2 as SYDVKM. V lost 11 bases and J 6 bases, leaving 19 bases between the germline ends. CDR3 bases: TGTGCCTCCACACGGGGGCGCGGAGATGGCTACACCTTC. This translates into CASTRGRGDGYTF.

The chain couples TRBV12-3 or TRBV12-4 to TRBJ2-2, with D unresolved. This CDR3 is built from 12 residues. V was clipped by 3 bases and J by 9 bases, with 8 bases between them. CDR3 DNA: TGTGCCAGCAGTTTTCCCCACCGGGAGCTGTTTTTT. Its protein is CASSFPHRELFF.

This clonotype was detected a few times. The CDR3, as DNA: TGTGCCAGCAGCTTGACTGGAGGACAGAGATACAATGAGCAGTTCTTC. The encoded protein is CASSLTGGQRYNEQFF. The rearrangement uses TRBV5-5 and TRBJ2-1; perhaps TRBD1 as D (6 bases). Germline V gene lookup returns CDR1 SGHKS and CDR2 YYEKEE (reference sequence). The CDR3 extends over 16 amino acids. Trimming cost V 1 base and J 4 bases, with 15 bases left between them.

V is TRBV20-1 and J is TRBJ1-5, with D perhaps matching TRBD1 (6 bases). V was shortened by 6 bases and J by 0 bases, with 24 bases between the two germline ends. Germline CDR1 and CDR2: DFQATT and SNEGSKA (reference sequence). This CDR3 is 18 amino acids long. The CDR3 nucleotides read TGCAGTGCCGCACGGGGGGCTCGGGGGAAGTATAGCAATCAGCCCCAGCATTTT. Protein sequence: CSAARGARGKYSNQPQHF.

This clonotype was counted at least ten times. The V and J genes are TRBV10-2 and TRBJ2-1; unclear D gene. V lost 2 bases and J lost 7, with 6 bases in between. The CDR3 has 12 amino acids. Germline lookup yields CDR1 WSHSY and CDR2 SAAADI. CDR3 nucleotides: TGCGCCAGCAGTGAGCCAAATAATGAGCAGTTCTTC. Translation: CASSEPNNEQFF.

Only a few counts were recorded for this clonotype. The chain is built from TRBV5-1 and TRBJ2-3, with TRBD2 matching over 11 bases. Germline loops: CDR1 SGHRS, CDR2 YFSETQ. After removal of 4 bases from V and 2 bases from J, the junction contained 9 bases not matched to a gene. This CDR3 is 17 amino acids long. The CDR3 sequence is CASSRLAGGGTTDTQYF. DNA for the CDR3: TGCGCCAGCAGCCGGCTAGCGGGAGGCGGAACCACAGATACGCAGTATTTT.

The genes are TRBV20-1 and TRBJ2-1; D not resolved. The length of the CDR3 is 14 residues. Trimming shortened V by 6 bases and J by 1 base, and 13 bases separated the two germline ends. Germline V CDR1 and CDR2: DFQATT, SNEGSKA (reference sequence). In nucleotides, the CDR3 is TGCAGTGCGAGCCCGGCATTATCCTACAATGAGCAGTTCTTC. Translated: CSASPALSYNEQFF.